This TCR beta chain was sequenced in a study of PD-L1 blockade in urothelial cancer. Across the whole study: There were a median of approximately 130,000 T cells in blood samples.

Here immunoSEQ multiplex PCR was the method, and the copy in TCRdb shows in-frame clones only, minus some. The sample lists approximately 79,000 clones, 87% seen once, with around 5% in the top ten. The CDR3 contains 16 residues. Germline lookup yields CDR1 GTSNPN and CDR2 SVGIG (reference sequence). J gave up 8 bases and V 3 bases, and 10 bases lay outside the gene matches. This rearrangement joins TRBV30 to TRBJ2-7, with TRBD2 matching 16 bases. This clonotype was obtained from an older woman with urothelial cancer. The specimen comprised PBMCs, sampled around atezolizumab (anti-PD-L1) treatment. This CDR3 reads CAWRAGLAGGLPKQYF. CDR3 DNA: TGTGCCTGGAGAGCGGGACTAGCGGGAGGGCTGCCCAAGCAGTACTTC.